Listed here are 19 T cell receptor beta chains from one sample, sequenced in a study of T-cell memory formation after mild COVID-19. TCRdb reanalysed the 5' RACE reads using MiXCR and keeps one entry per CDR3 protein. The profile covers about 400,000 distinct CDR3 sequences, with about 16% appearing a single time and around a fifth taken by the ten largest. Sequencing was done on a sample of PBMCs or a T cell subset sorted from them (not recorded which). The receptors here all came from a man in his late teens or twenties who had mild COVID-19 (a few samples of this study predate the infection). Cell type and time point are not known.

The chain uses TRBV28 and TRBJ1-5, with D possibly being TRBD1 (5 bases). The CDR3 has 15 amino acids. Trimming removed 4 bases at V and 0 bases at J, with 10 bases between. Per the germline V gene, CDR1 is MDHEN and CDR2 is SYDVKM. The CDR3: CASSSYRNSNQPQHF. The CDR3 DNA follows: TGTGCCAGCAGTTCATACAGGAATAGCAATCAGCCCCAGCATTTT.

The J gene is TRBJ1-3, the V gene TRBV19, with D perhaps matching TRBD1 (6 bases). The CDR3 length is 20 residues. From germline, CDR1 is LNHDA and CDR2 SQIVND (reference sequence). The V end lost 5 bases, the J end lost 0 bases, and 26 bases lay between the germline ends. CDR3 nucleotide sequence: TGTGCCAGTAGTCCACCCGACAGGTCCACTTGGAGAATCTCTGGAAACACCATATATTTT. It is translated as CASSPPDRSTWRISGNTIYF.

The CDR3: CSTIGTGAYEQYF. The DNA of the CDR3 is TGCAGTACCATCGGGACAGGGGCCTACGAGCAGTACTTC. The chain uses TRBV20-1 and TRBJ2-7, with TRBD1 matching over 10 bases. V shed 8 bases, J shed 2 bases, and the junction held 6 bases outside the gene matches. This CDR3 region has 13 residues. Looked up from germline, CDR1 is DFQATT and CDR2 is SNEGSKA (reference sequence).

The chain employs TRBV12-3 or TRBV12-4 and TRBJ2-5, with 10 bases lining up with TRBD2. V trimming: 5 bases; J trimming: 2 bases; junction bases outside the gene matches: 8. The CDR3 has 16 amino acids. The CDR3: CASSRLAGARQETQYF. The CDR3 nucleotides read TGTGCCAGCAGTCGTCTAGCGGGGGCCAGACAAGAGACCCAGTACTTC.

This clonotype has only a few counts. The genes are TRBV29-1 and TRBJ2-7; D is unclear. Trimming removed 6 bases from V and 0 bases from J, with 9 bases in between. The germline V gene has CDR1 SQVTM and CDR2 ANQGSEA. This CDR3 is built from 12 residues. The CDR3 loop is CSVAPSSYEQYF. The CDR3 nucleotides are TGCAGCGTAGCTCCTAGCTCCTACGAGCAGTACTTC.

V is TRBV20-1 and J is TRBJ1-5; D is uncertain. Between the trimmed V and J ends, which lost 3 bases and 5 bases, there was a span of 5 bases. The length of the CDR3 is 11 residues. Germline V gene data show CDR1 as DFQATT and CDR2 as SNEGSKA (reference sequence). CDR3 nucleotides: TGCAGTGCTAGGGATCATCAGCCCCAGCATTTT. It encodes CSARDHQPQHF.

This clonotype came up a few times. The chain uses TRBV11-2 and TRBJ2-1; the match to TRBD2 covers 8 bases. The CDR3 runs 18 residues. J lost 1 base, V lost 3 bases, and 11 bases had no gene match. Germline V lookup: CDR1 SGHAT, CDR2 FQNNGV. The CDR3 is CASSFYLAGMISYNEQFF. In nucleotides, the CDR3 is TGTGCCAGCAGCTTTTATCTAGCGGGCATGATTTCCTACAATGAGCAGTTCTTC.

This chain uses TRBV7-2 with TRBJ2-5; possible D gene TRBD2, 5 bases. This CDR3 comprises 14 residues. Germline V lookup: CDR1 SGHTA, CDR2 FQGNSA. V was shortened by 5 bases and J by 7 bases, with 17 bases between the two germline ends. CDR3 coding DNA: TGTGCCAGCAGCCTCGGACTGGGAGAGGTGACCCAGTACTTC. Its protein product is CASSLGLGEVTQYF.

This clonotype appeared a few times. The chain joins TRBV28 to TRBJ2-3; D is unresolved. Germline CDR1 is MDHEN and CDR2 is SYDVKM. V lost 8 bases to trimming and J lost 0 bases, with 18 bases between them. The length of the CDR3 is 16 residues. The CDR3 DNA sequence: TGTGCCAGCCCACCCCCTCACTTATCTAGCACAGATACGCAGTATTTT. Its protein is CASPPPHLSSTDTQYF.

This clonotype was observed a handful of times. In DNA form, the CDR3 reads TGCAGTGCTACCGGGACCACCTCACCTTACGAGCAGTACGTC. Protein sequence: CSATGTTSPYEQYV. J is TRBJ2-7 and V is TRBV20-1, with D perhaps matching TRBD1 or TRBD2 (5 bases each). Germline V lookup: CDR1 DFQATT, CDR2 SNEGSKA (reference sequence). The V and J ends lost 4 bases and 4 bases respectively, with 17 bases between them. The CDR3 has 14 residues.

There are a few counts of this clonotype. The CDR3 DNA reads as TGCGCCAGCAGCAGCGACACCTATGGCTACACCTTC. Its translation is CASSSDTYGYTF. The chain joins TRBV5-1 to TRBJ1-2; D ambiguous. The length of the CDR3 is 12 residues. The germline CDR1 and CDR2 sequences are SGHRS and YFSETQ. V shed 4 bases and J shed 4 bases, with 8 bases lying between them.

The genes are TRBV29-1 and TRBJ2-5, with TRBD2 as a possible D gene (6 bases). The CDR3 sequence is 13 residues long. Trimming took 1 base from V and 6 from J, leaving 12 bases between them. Germline CDR1 and CDR2: SQVTM and ANQGSEA. The CDR3: CSVEARGGKTQYF. The CDR3 DNA follows: TGCAGCGTTGAAGCGCGGGGTGGGAAGACCCAGTACTTC. Together with reference TRBV29-1 and TRBJ2-5, the CDR3 gives the full variable domain: SAVISQKPSRDICQRGTSLTIQCQVDSQVTMMFWYRQQPGQSLTLIATANQGSEATYESGFVIDKFPISRPNLTFSTLTVSNMSPEDSSIYLCSVEARGGKTQYFGPGTRLLVL.

This clonotype was observed at least ten times. V is TRBV4-1 and J is TRBJ1-2; 8 bases are a match to TRBD1. The trim removed 6 bases at V and 4 bases at J, leaving 19 bases unmatched. This CDR3 is 18 amino acids long. The germline V gene has CDR1 MGHRA and CDR2 YSYEKL. The CDR3 nucleotides are TGCGCCAGCAGGGCAGGAGTCTGGGACAGGTTCTCGAGCTATGGCTACACCTTC. Translated, it gives CASRAGVWDRFSSYGYTF.

This clonotype has just a few counts. This rearrangement joins TRBV5-1 to TRBJ1-1; D is possibly TRBD1 (5 bases). Germline values: CDR1 SGHRS, CDR2 YFSETQ. The CDR3 is 14 residues long. The ends were cut back, 0 bases at V and 4 bases at J, with 10 bases in the middle. The CDR3 loop is CASSLAGGSTEAFF. CDR3 nucleotides: TGCGCCAGCAGCTTGGCCGGGGGGTCCACTGAAGCTTTCTTT.

The chain employs TRBV12-3 or TRBV12-4 and TRBJ1-2; D is possibly TRBD1 (5 bases). The CDR3 covers 15 residues. V was pared by 6 bases and J by 6 bases, with 20 bases between. CDR3 bases: TGTGCCAGCAGCCCCCTCCTTCCGGGGACGAATGGCTACACCTTC. This codes for CASSPLLPGTNGYTF.

This chain connects TRBV2 to TRBJ1-6; TRBD1 matches at 8 bases. The V gene end was trimmed by 0 bases and the J gene end by 5 bases; junction bases not matched to a gene: 3. Germline loops: CDR1 SNHLY, CDR2 FYNNEI. CDR3 length: 16 residues. The chain's CDR3 is CASSEATDRDNSPLHF. For the CDR3, the DNA is TGTGCCAGCAGTGAAGCTACGGACAGGGATAATTCACCCCTCCACTTT.

The V gene is TRBV24-1, the J gene TRBJ2-2, with 7 bases that match TRBD1. CDR3 size: 16 residues. CDR1 KGHDR and CDR2 SFDVKD come from the germline V gene. V dropped 4 bases and J dropped 2; count of bases not matched to a gene: 6. The CDR3 is CATSDIGTDNTGELFF. The CDR3 DNA sequence: TGTGCCACCAGTGACATCGGGACAGACAACACCGGGGAGCTGTTTTTT.

This chain connects TRBV29-1 to TRBJ2-7; weak D call: TRBD2 (5 bases). The CDR3 extends over 12 amino acids. Germline V gene sequence: CDR1 SQVTM, CDR2 ANQGSEA. V lost 7 bases and J lost 4, with 14 bases in between. CDR3 in DNA: TGCAGCGCGCTCGAGAGAGGGTACGAGCAGTACTTC. It yields the protein CSALERGYEQYF.

The chain combines TRBV20-1 with TRBJ2-7; D remains unclear. The germline gives CDR1 DFQATT, CDR2 SNEGSKA (reference sequence). Between the trimmed V and J ends, which lost 3 bases and 3 bases, there was a span of 9 bases. The CDR3 covers 12 residues. The DNA of the CDR3 is TGCAGTGCTAGGCACGGCGACTACGAGCAGTACTTC. Translation gives CSARHGDYEQYF.